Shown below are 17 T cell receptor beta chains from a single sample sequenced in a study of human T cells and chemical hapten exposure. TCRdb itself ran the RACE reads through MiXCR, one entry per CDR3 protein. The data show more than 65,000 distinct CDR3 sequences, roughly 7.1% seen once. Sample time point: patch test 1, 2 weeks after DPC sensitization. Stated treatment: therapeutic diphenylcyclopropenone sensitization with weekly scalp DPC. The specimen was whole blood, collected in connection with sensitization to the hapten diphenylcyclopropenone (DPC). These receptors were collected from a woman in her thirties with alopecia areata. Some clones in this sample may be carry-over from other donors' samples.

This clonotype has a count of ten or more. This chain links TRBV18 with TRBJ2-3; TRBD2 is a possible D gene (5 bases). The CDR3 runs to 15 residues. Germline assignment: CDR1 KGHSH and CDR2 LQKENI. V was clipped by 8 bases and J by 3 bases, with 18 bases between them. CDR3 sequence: CASQRSSGGTDTQYF. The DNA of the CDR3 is TGTGCCAGCCAACGGTCCAGCGGAGGAACAGATACGCAGTATTTT.

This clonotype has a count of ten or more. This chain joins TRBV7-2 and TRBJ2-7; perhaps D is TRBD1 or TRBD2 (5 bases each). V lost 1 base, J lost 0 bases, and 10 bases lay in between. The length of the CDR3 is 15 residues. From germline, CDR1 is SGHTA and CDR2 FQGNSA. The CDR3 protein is CASSLDGTASYEQYF. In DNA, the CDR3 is TGTGCCAGCAGCTTAGATGGGACCGCCTCCTACGAGCAGTACTTC.

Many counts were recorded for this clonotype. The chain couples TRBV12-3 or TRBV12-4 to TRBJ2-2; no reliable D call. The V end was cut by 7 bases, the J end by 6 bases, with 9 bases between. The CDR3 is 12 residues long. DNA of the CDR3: TGTGCCAGCATTGAGTGGCCCGGGGAGCTGTTTTTT. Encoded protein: CASIEWPGELFF.

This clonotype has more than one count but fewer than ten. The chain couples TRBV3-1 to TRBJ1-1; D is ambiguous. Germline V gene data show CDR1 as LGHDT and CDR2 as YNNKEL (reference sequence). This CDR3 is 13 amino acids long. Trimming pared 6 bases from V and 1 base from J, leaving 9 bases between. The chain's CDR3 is CASRTTSNTEAFF. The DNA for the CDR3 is TGTGCCAGCAGGACCACTTCGAACACTGAAGCTTTCTTT.

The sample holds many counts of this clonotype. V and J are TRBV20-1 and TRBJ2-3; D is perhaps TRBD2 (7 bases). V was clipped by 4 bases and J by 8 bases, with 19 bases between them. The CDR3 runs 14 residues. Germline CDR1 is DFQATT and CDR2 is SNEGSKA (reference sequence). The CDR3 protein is CSAILSGGASTQYF. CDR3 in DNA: TGCAGTGCTATCCTTAGTGGGGGGGCAAGTACGCAGTATTTT.

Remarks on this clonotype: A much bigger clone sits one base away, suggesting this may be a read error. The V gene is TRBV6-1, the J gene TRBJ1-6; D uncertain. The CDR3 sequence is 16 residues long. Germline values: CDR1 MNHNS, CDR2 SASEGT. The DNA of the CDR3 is TGTGCCAGCAGTGTCTCGTCCGCCGGTGGTAATTCACACCTCCACTTT. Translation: CASSVSSAGGNSHLHF.

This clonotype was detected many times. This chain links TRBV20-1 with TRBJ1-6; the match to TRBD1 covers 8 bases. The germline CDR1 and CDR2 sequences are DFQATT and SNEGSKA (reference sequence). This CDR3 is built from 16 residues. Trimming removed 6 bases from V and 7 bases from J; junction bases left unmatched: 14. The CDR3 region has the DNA TGCAGTGCCGCAGGGGGCGTAGACAGGGAGAATTCACCCCTCCACTTT. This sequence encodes CSAAGGVDRENSPLHF.

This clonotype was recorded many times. Written as DNA, the CDR3 is TGCAGTGCTATACCGGACCGAAACTACAATGAGCAGTTCTTC. This translates into CSAIPDRNYNEQFF. This chain links TRBV20-1 with TRBJ2-1; unclear D gene. V lost 4 bases and J 3 bases, leaving 13 bases between the germline ends. The CDR3 is 14 residues long. Germline V CDR1 and CDR2: DFQATT, SNEGSKA (reference sequence).

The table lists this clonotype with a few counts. DNA of the CDR3: TGTGCCAGCAGTTTATTTTCAGGGAACACTGAAGCTTTCTTT. Encoded protein: CASSLFSGNTEAFF. This chain joins TRBV12-3 or TRBV12-4 and TRBJ1-1; no clear D gene. The V and J ends lost 2 bases and 1 base respectively, with 8 bases between them. The CDR3 runs to 14 residues.

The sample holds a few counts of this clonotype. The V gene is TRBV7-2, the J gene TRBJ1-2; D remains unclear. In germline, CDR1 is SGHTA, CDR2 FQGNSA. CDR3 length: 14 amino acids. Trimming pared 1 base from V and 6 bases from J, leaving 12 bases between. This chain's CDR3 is CASSLVVGGDGYTF. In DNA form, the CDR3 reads TGTGCCAGCAGCTTAGTAGTGGGCGGGGATGGCTACACCTTC.

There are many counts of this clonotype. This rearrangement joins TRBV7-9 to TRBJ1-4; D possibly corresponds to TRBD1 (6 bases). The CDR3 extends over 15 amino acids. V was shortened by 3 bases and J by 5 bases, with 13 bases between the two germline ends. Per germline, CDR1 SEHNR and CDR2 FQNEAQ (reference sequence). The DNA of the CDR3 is TGTGCCAGCAGCTTGGTGACAGGACCAAATGAAAAACTGTTTTTT. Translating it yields CASSLVTGPNEKLFF.

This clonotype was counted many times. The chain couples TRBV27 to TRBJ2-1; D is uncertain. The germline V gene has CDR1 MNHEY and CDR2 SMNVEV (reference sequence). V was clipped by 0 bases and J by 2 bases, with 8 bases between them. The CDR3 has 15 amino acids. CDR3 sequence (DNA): TGTGCCAGCAGTTTATCGAACTTAGCCTACAATGAGCAGTTCTTC. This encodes CASSLSNLAYNEQFF.

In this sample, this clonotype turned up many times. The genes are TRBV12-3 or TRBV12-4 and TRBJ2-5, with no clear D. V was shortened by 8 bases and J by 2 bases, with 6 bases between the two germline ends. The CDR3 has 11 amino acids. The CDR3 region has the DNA TGTGCCAGCGGCCTACAAGAGACCCAGTACTTC. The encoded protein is CASGLQETQYF.

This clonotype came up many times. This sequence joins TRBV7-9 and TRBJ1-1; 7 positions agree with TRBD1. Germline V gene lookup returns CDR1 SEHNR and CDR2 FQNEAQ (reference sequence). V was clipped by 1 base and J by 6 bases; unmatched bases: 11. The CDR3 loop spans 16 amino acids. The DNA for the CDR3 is TGTGCCAGCAGCTTAGTCGGGTGGCAGGGGGGCGCTGAAGCTTTCTTT. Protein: CASSLVGWQGGAEAFF.

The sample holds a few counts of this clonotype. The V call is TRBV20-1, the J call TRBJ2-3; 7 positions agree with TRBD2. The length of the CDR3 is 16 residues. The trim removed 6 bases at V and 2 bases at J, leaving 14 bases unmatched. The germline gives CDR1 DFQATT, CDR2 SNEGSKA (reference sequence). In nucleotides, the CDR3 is TGCAGTGCCGGGTCTGGGCTAGCGGAGAACACAGATACGCAGTATTTT. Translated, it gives CSAGSGLAENTDTQYF.

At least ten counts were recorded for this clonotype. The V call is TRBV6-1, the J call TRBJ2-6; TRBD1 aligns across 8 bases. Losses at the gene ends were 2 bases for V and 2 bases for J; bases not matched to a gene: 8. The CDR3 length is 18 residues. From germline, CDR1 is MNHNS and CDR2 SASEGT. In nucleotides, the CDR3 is TGTGCCAGCAGTGAAACAGGGGGGAACAAACCTGGGGCCAACGTCCTGACTTTC. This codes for CASSETGGNKPGANVLTF.

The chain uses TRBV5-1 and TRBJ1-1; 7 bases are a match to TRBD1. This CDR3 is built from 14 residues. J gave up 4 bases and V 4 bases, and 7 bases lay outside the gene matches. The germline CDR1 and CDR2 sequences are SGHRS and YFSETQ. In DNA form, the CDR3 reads TGCGCCAGCAGCCCCGGACAGGCGAGCACTGAAGCTTTCTTT. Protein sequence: CASSPGQASTEAFF.